What follows is one T cell receptor (beta chain) and its context. Study processing details: Nucleated cell number was recorded as an estimate derived from reference gene primer amplification. Profiled with immunoSEQ multiplex PCR; TCRdb holds only in-frame clones, not every one. V, J and clone size are taken as reported in that table, and D and trimming were inferred from the DNA itself. The table lists roughly 200,000 clones, over 70% of them singletons, with about 8% in the top ten. These data belong to a study of blood T cell repertoires in COVID-19. Overall study: The study drew acute and convalescent COVID-19 samples from the United States, Italy and Spain. PBMCs, B-cell-depleted T cells, or T cells provided the cDNA or gDNA that made up the material.

The CDR3 length is 14 residues. Deletions cut 5 bases from V and 1 base from J, with 9 bases between. From germline, CDR1 is WNHNN and CDR2 SYGVQD (reference sequence). This TCR came from a woman aged 80 or over with acute or convalescent COVID-19. The sequenced sample consisted of peripheral blood. V gene TRBV10-1 combines with J gene TRBJ2-1; TRBD2 might be the D (6 bases). The CDR3 loop reads CASSQTRSYNEQFF. CDR3 nucleotides: TGCGCCAGCAGTCAGACTAGGTCCTACAATGAGCAGTTCTTC.